The 4 T cell receptor beta chains given below trace back to one sample, sequenced in a study of long-term antiretroviral therapy in people with HIV. Running of the v3.0 immunoSEQ assay took place at survey level. Using immunoSEQ multiplex PCR, the repertoire was profiled, and TCRdb retains in-frame clones only, with some absent. Of some 29,000 clones in the sample, roughly 93% were seen once. The sample here was unsorted PBMCs, taken 6.2 years after starting antiretroviral therapy. All receptors derive from a man aged 35-49 years with HIV.

The genes are TRBV29-1 and TRBJ1-1, with 9 bases that match TRBD1. The ends lost 3 bases at V and 2 bases at J; junction bases unmatched: 4. CDR3 length: 14 amino acids. In germline, CDR1 is SQVTM, CDR2 ANQGSEA. Here the CDR3 DNA reads TGCAGCGTTGACACGACAGGGGGAAACACTGAAGCTTTCTTT. It yields the protein CSVDTTGGNTEAFF.

The chain carries TRBV5-1 and TRBJ2-5, with D uncertain. V shed 4 bases and J shed 5 bases, with 12 bases lying between them. This CDR3 has 13 residues. Per the germline V gene, CDR1 is SGHRS and CDR2 is YFSETQ. The CDR3: CASSLGLWETQYF. The CDR3 coding sequence is TGCGCCAGCAGCCTCGGGCTTTGGGAGACCCAGTACTTC.

The chain uses TRBV18 and TRBJ1-1; D may be TRBD1 (5 bases). Germline loops: CDR1 KGHSH, CDR2 LQKENI. The CDR3 is 14 amino acids. V shed 8 bases and J shed 5 bases, with 18 bases lying between them. This chain's CDR3 is CASLSRGGTTEAFF. The CDR3 DNA reads as TGTGCCAGCCTTTCCCGGGGGGGTACAACTGAAGCTTTCTTT.

The rearrangement uses TRBV28 and TRBJ1-1; D is ambiguous. V was clipped by 8 bases and J by 1 base, with 11 bases between them. The germline V gene encodes CDR1 MDHEN and CDR2 SYDVKM. The CDR3 sequence is 13 residues long. The CDR3 is CASQSLSNTEAFF. The CDR3 DNA reads as TGTGCCAGCCAATCCCTGTCGAACACTGAAGCTTTCTTT.